These 20 T cell receptor beta chains share one sample of origin, sequenced in a study of CD8 T cells in ankylosing spondylitis. Via MiXCR, TCRdb re-called the 5' RACE reads, giving one row per CDR3 protein. In the table there are about 64,000 distinct CDR3 sequences, 6.2% of which are singletons. Sequenced: synovial fluid, either unsorted or a sorted T cell fraction (not recorded which). The origin of the receptors is a male donor with ankylosing spondylitis.

This clonotype was counted between two and nine times. The chain carries TRBV7-9 and TRBJ2-5, with 7 bases fitting TRBD1. V dropped 8 bases and J dropped 2; count of bases not matched to a gene: 5. CDR1 and CDR2 (germline): SEHNR, FQNEAQ (reference sequence). This CDR3 spans 13 amino acids. The CDR3 DNA reads as TGTGCCAGCCACCGGGACAGTCAAGAGACCCAGTACTTC. It codes for CASHRDSQETQYF.

This rearrangement joins TRBV20-1 to TRBJ2-7; D is possibly TRBD2 (6 bases). V was pared by 3 bases and J by 1 base, with 10 bases between. From germline, CDR1 is DFQATT and CDR2 SNEGSKA (reference sequence). The CDR3 covers 13 residues. In DNA, the CDR3 is TGCAGTGCTAGTGTGACTAGATCCTACGAGCAGTACTTC. Translating it yields CSASVTRSYEQYF.

In this sample, this clonotype turned up many times. The rearrangement links TRBV5-1 to TRBJ2-1, with D possibly TRBD2 on 5 matching bases. The CDR3 totals 14 residues. V lost 0 bases and J 6 bases, leaving 10 bases between the germline ends. Germline CDR1 is SGHRS and CDR2 is YFSETQ. The CDR3 region has the DNA TGCGCCAGCAGCTTGGCATTAGCGAGCAATGAGCAGTTCTTC. This gives the protein CASSLALASNEQFF. The full variable domain, its missing parts supplied by reference TRBV5-1 and TRBJ2-1, is KAGVTQTPRYLIKTRGQQVTLSCSPISGHRSVSWYQQTPGQGLQFLFEYFSETQRNKGNFPGRFSGRQFSNSRSEMNVSTLELGDSALYLCASSLALASNEQFFGPGTRLTVL.

The chain employs TRBV6-2 or TRBV6-3 and TRBJ2-3; 10 positions agree with TRBD2. There are 21 residues in the CDR3. V lost 2 bases to trimming and J lost 3 bases; unmatched junction nucleotides: 20. Germline V lookup: CDR1 MNHEY, CDR2 SVGEGT. CDR3 coding DNA: TGTGCCAGCAGTTACCGATTCAGTCGACTAGCGGGCCTCGGTTCTACAGATACGCAGTATTTT. Translation: CASSYRFSRLAGLGSTDTQYF.

This clonotype came up many times. The chain combines TRBV12-3 or TRBV12-4 with TRBJ2-2; a weak D match, TRBD2 (7 bases). The CDR3 totals 17 residues. Trimming left V 6 bases short and J 1 base short, with 18 bases between. The CDR3 DNA is TGTGCCAGCAGGGGCCCCGGGGGGCGATTGAACACCGGGGAGCTGTTTTTT. Protein: CASRGPGGRLNTGELFF.

This clonotype was seen repeatedly, ten times or more. This CDR3 is CASSEGDGYYGYTF. DNA for the CDR3: TGTGCCAGCAGCGAGGGGGACGGATACTATGGCTACACCTTC. The V call is TRBV7-2, the J call TRBJ1-2, with a weak D call TRBD1 (6 bases). Germline values: CDR1 SGHTA, CDR2 FQGNSA. Trimming stripped 5 bases from V and 3 bases from J, with 13 bases between. CDR3 size: 14 residues.

Ten or more counts support this clonotype. This chain joins TRBV4-2 and TRBJ2-3; 7 bases align to TRBD2. This CDR3 has 16 amino acids. V lost 1 base to trimming and J lost 4 bases; unmatched junction nucleotides: 8. Germline V gene data show CDR1 as LGHNA and CDR2 as YNFKEQ. The CDR3 region is CASSQGGGQGPDTQYF. The CDR3 DNA reads TGTGCCAGCAGCCAAGGGGGGGGTCAGGGCCCAGATACGCAGTATTTT.

The sample holds a few counts of this clonotype. The gene calls are TRBV14 and TRBJ1-2; 7 bases line up with TRBD1. V shed 6 bases and J 4 bases; nucleotides not matched to a gene: 5. CDR1 and CDR2 from the germline V gene are SGHDN and FVKESK. The CDR3 runs to 13 residues. The CDR3, as DNA: TGTGCCAGCAGTCTGACAGGGACCTATGGCTACACCTTC. This codes for CASSLTGTYGYTF.

The DNA of the CDR3 is TGTGCCAGGAGCCCTGGACTAGGCTACAATGAGCAGTTCTTC. Translating gives CARSPGLGYNEQFF. The chain uses TRBV5-5 and TRBJ2-1; 7 nucleotides align to TRBD2. With V trimmed by 8 bases and J by 3 bases, 8 bases remained unmatched. The CDR3 is 14 amino acids. Germline V lookup: CDR1 SGHKS, CDR2 YYEKEE (reference sequence).

This clonotype was picked up a small number of times. V and J are TRBV20-1 and TRBJ1-1, with 8 bases that match TRBD1. J gave up 11 bases and V 6 bases, and 14 bases lay outside the gene matches. Germline lookup yields CDR1 DFQATT and CDR2 SNEGSKA (reference sequence). The CDR3 runs 13 residues. In DNA, the CDR3 is TGCAGTGCAGGGGGGACAGGCCAGGGGGGCGCTTTCTTT. Amino acid sequence: CSAGGTGQGGAFF.

This clonotype was seen repeatedly, ten times or more. The rearrangement uses TRBV25-1 and TRBJ2-2, with D perhaps TRBD2 (6 bases). The CDR3 is 13 amino acids. The germline V gene has CDR1 MGHDK and CDR2 SYGVNS. The V and J ends lost 3 bases and 9 bases respectively, with 11 bases between them. CDR3 sequence: CASSEEGARELFF. For the CDR3, the DNA is TGTGCCAGCAGTGAGGAGGGAGCGAGGGAGCTGTTTTTT.

Only a few counts were recorded for this clonotype. The CDR3 is CASSLQGANQPQHF. The CDR3 DNA reads TGTGCCAGCAGCTTACAGGGGGCCAATCAGCCCCAGCATTTT. This chain joins TRBV7-6 and TRBJ1-5, with 8 bases aligning to TRBD1. This CDR3 comprises 14 residues. Per the germline V gene, CDR1 is SGHVS and CDR2 is FNYEAQ. The V and J ends lost 2 bases and 3 bases, in that order; junction bases with no gene match: 0.

V gene TRBV27 combines with J gene TRBJ2-1, with 8 bases matching TRBD1. The V gene end was trimmed by 6 bases and the J gene end by 4 bases; junction bases not matched to a gene: 8. Looked up from germline, CDR1 is MNHEY and CDR2 is SMNVEV (reference sequence). The CDR3 is made up of 15 amino acids. DNA of the CDR3: TGTGCCAGCAGACTGAGTGGACAGGGTTACAATGAGCAGTTCTTC. Amino acids: CASRLSGQGYNEQFF.

This clonotype showed up just a few times. J is TRBJ2-5 and V is TRBV10-3; no firm D call. The V end was cut by 3 bases, the J end by 4 bases, with 18 bases between. CDR1 is ENHRY and CDR2 is SYGVKD in the germline V gene. CDR3 size: 16 residues. The CDR3 reads CAISDNSFGAPETQYF. CDR3 nucleotides: TGTGCCATCAGTGATAATTCCTTCGGAGCTCCAGAGACCCAGTACTTC.

This clonotype was seen a few times. The chain carries TRBV2 and TRBJ2-7; no clear D. In germline, CDR1 is SNHLY, CDR2 FYNNEI. The V end was cut by 1 base, the J end by 9 bases, with 10 bases between. This CDR3 has 12 residues. CDR3 residues: CASSEGKGGQYF. The CDR3 bases are TGTGCCAGCAGTGAAGGGAAGGGCGGGCAGTACTTC.

This clonotype has a handful of counts. V usage is TRBV5-8 and J usage is TRBJ2-7; no firm D call. CDR3 length: 14 residues. V was trimmed by 4 bases and J by 3 bases, leaving 14 bases between them. The V gene's germline CDR1 is SGHTS and CDR2 YDEGEE. The CDR3 DNA sequence: TGTGCCAGCAGCGTTGGAATAGAATACTACGAGCAGTACTTC. This codes for CASSVGIEYYEQYF.

This clonotype was observed at least ten times. The rearrangement joins TRBV20-1 to TRBJ2-1; 13 positions match TRBD2. V trimming: 6 bases; J trimming: 7 bases; junction bases outside the gene matches: 3. CDR1 DFQATT and CDR2 SNEGSKA come from the germline V gene (reference sequence). The CDR3 length is 13 residues. CDR3 amino acids: CSAPGLAGNEQFF. The DNA for the CDR3 is TGCAGTGCGCCGGGACTAGCGGGAAATGAGCAGTTCTTC.

This clonotype occurred a few times. The chain links TRBV7-3 to TRBJ2-3; 12 bases match TRBD1. The CDR3 covers 16 residues. V was clipped by 3 bases and J by 0 bases; unmatched bases: 1. CDR1 SGHTA and CDR2 FQGTGA come from the germline V gene. The CDR3 sequence: CASSLGTGGSTDTQYF. Written as DNA, the CDR3 is TGTGCCAGCAGCTTGGGGACAGGGGGCAGCACAGATACGCAGTATTTT.

This clonotype was found a few times. The chain uses TRBV6-1 and TRBJ1-1; maybe TRBD1 (6 bases). The CDR3 loop spans 13 amino acids. V lost 6 bases and J lost 1, with 9 bases in between. CDR1 and CDR2 from the germline V gene are MNHNS and SASEGT. As DNA, the CDR3 is TGTGCCAGCAGGGTGGACAGGAACACTGAAGCTTTCTTT. Translation: CASRVDRNTEAFF.

There are many counts of this clonotype. The chain carries TRBV4-3 and TRBJ2-2; D unclear. Trimming pared 1 base from V and 8 bases from J, leaving 8 bases between. The CDR3 totals 13 residues. The germline V gene has CDR1 LGHNA and CDR2 YSLEER. The CDR3 region has the DNA TGCGCCAGCAGCCAAGTGAACGGGGGGGAGCTGTTTTTT. Residues: CASSQVNGGELFF.